This T cell receptor beta chain derives from a study of blood T cell repertoires in COVID-19. Study context: Samples representing acute and convalescent COVID-19 were sourced from the United States, Italy and Spain. The analysed material was cDNA or gDNA that came from T cells, B-cell-depleted T cells, or PBMCs.

This CDR3 spans 15 amino acids. Seattle's enrolled individuals joined amid active infection and were then monitored longitudinally. This clone has only a few counts. TCRdb's copy holds only in-frame clones and misses some; the assay was immunoSEQ multiplex PCR. This table has about 150,000 clones, 84% appearing once. This clonotype originated in a young man with COVID-19, enrolled during active disease. The sequenced sample was peripheral blood. The rearrangement uses TRBV21-1 and TRBJ2-2; TRBD1 is the table's D call and was not checked against the DNA. TRBV21-1 is reported as a pseudogene. This CDR3 is CASSKRARETGELFF. The CDR3 nucleotides are TGTGCCAGCAGCAAAAGAGCCAGGGAAACCGGGGAGCTGTTTTTT.